These 10 T cell receptor beta chains were sequenced from one sample in a study of immune evolution from preneoplasia to lung adenocarcinoma. This table comes from immunoSEQ multiplex PCR, and its TCRdb copy is limited to in-frame clones, with some not included. The data hold some 4,200 clones, with 70% to 85% observed a single time. Sequenced sample: FFPE minimally invasive lung adenocarcinoma tissue. The receptors come from a person aged 45 to 69 with lung adenocarcinoma.

The chain has TRBV9 and TRBJ2-7; TRBD1 or TRBD2 may be the D gene (5 bases each). V was clipped by 1 base and J by 2 bases, with 13 bases between them. From germline, CDR1 is SGDLS and CDR2 YYNGEE. CDR3 size: 15 residues. The CDR3 nucleotides read TGTGCCAGCAGCGTAACCGGGACCGACGCCTACGAGCAGTACTTC. Translating it yields CASSVTGTDAYEQYF.

The chain combines TRBV5-4 with TRBJ2-2, with D possibly matching TRBD1 (7 bases). The CDR3 consists of 17 residues. Germline CDR1 and CDR2: SGHNT and YYREEE (reference sequence). V was clipped by 1 base and J by 1 base, with 14 bases between them. Written as DNA, the CDR3 is TGTGCCAGCAGCTTGACTGGAGGGGGCCGGAACACCGGGGAGCTGTTTTTT. Protein sequence: CASSLTGGGRNTGELFF.

The chain recombines TRBV15 with TRBJ2-5, with TRBD2 identical over 10 bases. The V gene end was trimmed by 3 bases and the J gene end by 1 base; junction bases not matched to a gene: 5. CDR1 and CDR2 (germline): LNHNV, YYDKDF (reference sequence). The CDR3 runs to 16 residues. The CDR3, as DNA: TGTGCCACCAGCAGTGATAGCGGGGGGCTCCAAGAGACCCAGTACTTC. Its protein is CATSSDSGGLQETQYF.

The J gene is TRBJ1-2, the V gene TRBV7-2, with 10 bases that match TRBD1. This CDR3 spans 15 amino acids. The junction had 10 bases not matched to a gene; V was cut back by 6 bases and J by 6 bases. Germline V gene sequence: CDR1 SGHTA, CDR2 FQGNSA. The CDR3 sequence is CASSTTAGQGNGYTF. The CDR3 region has the DNA TGTGCCAGCAGTACAACAGCGGGACAGGGGAATGGCTACACCTTC.

V and J are TRBV29-1 and TRBJ1-5; 10 bases are shared with TRBD1. The length of the CDR3 is 13 residues. V lost 7 bases to trimming and J lost 3 bases; unmatched junction nucleotides: 3. CDR1 and CDR2 (germline): SQVTM, ANQGSEA. The chain's CDR3 is CSAGTGVNQPQHF. CDR3 nucleotides: TGCAGCGCGGGGACAGGGGTCAATCAGCCCCAGCATTTT.

The chain links TRBV30 to TRBJ2-5; 8 nucleotides match TRBD2. The closer fit of TRBJ2-7 to the DNA end suggests the J call may be wrong. The germline V gene has CDR1 GTSNPN and CDR2 SVGIG (reference sequence). There are 15 residues in the CDR3. CDR3 DNA sequence: TGTGCCTGGAGTGTCGGGGGGGCGATTTCCTACGAGCAGTACTTC. Translated: CAWSVGGAISYEQYF.

This clone was found a few times. This rearrangement joins TRBV4-1 to TRBJ1-2, with D possibly matching TRBD1 (5 bases). V dropped 0 bases and J dropped 7 bases, with 15 bases sitting between them. Germline loops: CDR1 MGHRA, CDR2 YSYEKL. There are 15 residues in the CDR3. CDR3 nucleotides: TGCGCCAGCAGCCAAGAATCTAAGGGGATTGTTGGCTACACCTTC. It yields the protein CASSQESKGIVGYTF.

V is TRBV4-3 and J is TRBJ2-1; 9 nucleotides match TRBD2. Losses at the gene ends were 3 bases for V and 10 bases for J; bases not matched to a gene: 7. The CDR3 has 14 residues. The germline V gene encodes CDR1 LGHNA and CDR2 YSLEER. CDR3 loop: CASSQAGGVPEQFF. The CDR3 DNA reads as TGCGCCAGCAGCCAGGCGGGGGGGGTTCCCGAGCAGTTCTTC.

This clone was recorded a few times. The rearrangement links TRBV11-2 to TRBJ2-5; D is perhaps TRBD1 (5 bases). CDR1 is SGHAT, CDR2 FQNNGV, per germline. The CDR3 contains 15 residues. The V end was cut by 2 bases, the J end by 3 bases, with 13 bases between. The CDR3 region is CASSLRQGFEETQYF. The DNA of the CDR3 is TGTGCCAGCAGCTTAAGGCAGGGTTTCGAAGAGACCCAGTACTTC.

The chain uses TRBV6-1 and TRBJ2-7; D may be TRBD2 (5 bases). V lost 4 bases and J 0 bases, leaving 25 bases between the germline ends. The CDR3 totals 19 residues. In germline, CDR1 is MNHNS, CDR2 SASEGT. The CDR3 region is CASSAPGNSGRLSSYEQYF. As DNA, the CDR3 is TGTGCCAGCAGTGCCCCCGGGAACAGCGGCCGACTGAGCTCCTACGAGCAGTACTTC.